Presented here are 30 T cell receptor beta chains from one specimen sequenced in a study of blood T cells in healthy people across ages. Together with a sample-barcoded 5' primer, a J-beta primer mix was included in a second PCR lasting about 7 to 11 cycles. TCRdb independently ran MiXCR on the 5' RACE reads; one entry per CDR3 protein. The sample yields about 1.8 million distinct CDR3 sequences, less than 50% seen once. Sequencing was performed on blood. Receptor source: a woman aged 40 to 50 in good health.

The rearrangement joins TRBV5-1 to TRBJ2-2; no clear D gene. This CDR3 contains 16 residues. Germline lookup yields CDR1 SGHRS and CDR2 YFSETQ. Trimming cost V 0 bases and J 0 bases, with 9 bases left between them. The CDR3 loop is CASSLASRANTGELFF. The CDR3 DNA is TGCGCCAGCAGCTTGGCCTCTAGAGCGAACACCGGGGAGCTGTTTTTT.

This chain's CDR3 is CASSRTAGHVYNEQFF. The CDR3 DNA follows: TGCGCCAGCAGCCGCACTGCGGGGCACGTCTACAATGAGCAGTTCTTC. The V gene is TRBV5-1, the J gene TRBJ2-1; TRBD2 is a possible D gene (6 bases). V was pared by 4 bases and J by 3 bases, with 17 bases between. The CDR3 totals 16 residues. Germline assignment: CDR1 SGHRS and CDR2 YFSETQ.

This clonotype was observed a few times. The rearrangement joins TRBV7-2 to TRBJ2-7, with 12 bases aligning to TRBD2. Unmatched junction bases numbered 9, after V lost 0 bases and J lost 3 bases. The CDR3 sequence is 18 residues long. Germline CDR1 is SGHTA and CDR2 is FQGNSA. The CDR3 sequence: CASSLAASGGAVGYEQYF. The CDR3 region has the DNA TGTGCCAGCAGCTTAGCGGCTAGCGGGGGGGCGGTTGGCTACGAGCAGTACTTC.

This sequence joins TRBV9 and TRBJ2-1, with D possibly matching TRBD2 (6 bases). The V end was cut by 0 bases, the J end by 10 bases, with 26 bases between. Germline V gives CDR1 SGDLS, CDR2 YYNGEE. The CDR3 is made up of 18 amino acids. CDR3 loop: CASSVDLSGLGSLIEQFF. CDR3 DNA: TGTGCCAGCAGCGTAGATCTCTCGGGACTGGGATCTTTGATAGAGCAGTTCTTC.

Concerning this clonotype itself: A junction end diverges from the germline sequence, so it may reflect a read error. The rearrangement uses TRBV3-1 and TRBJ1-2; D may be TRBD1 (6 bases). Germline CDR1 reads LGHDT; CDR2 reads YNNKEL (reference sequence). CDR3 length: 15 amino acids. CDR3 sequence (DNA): TGTGCCAGCAGTCAAGGGCGGGGGGCGAACTATGGCTACACCTTC. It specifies CASSQGRGANYGYTF.

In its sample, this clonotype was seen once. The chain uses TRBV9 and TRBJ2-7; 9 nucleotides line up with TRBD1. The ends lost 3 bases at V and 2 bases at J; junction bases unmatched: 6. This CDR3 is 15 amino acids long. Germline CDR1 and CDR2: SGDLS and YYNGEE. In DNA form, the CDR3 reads TGTGCCAGCAGCGCAACAGGGGGCAGAACCTACGAGCAGTACTTC. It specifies CASSATGGRTYEQYF.

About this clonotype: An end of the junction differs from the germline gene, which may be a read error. This CDR3 reads CASSWSGAQETRYF. CDR3 DNA sequence: TGTGCCAGCAGTTGGTCGGGGGCGCAAGAGACCCGGTACTTC. This rearrangement joins TRBV6-2 or TRBV6-3 to TRBJ2-5, with D tentatively TRBD1 or TRBD2 (6 bases each). CDR3 length equals 14 residues. The germline V gene has CDR1 MNHEY and CDR2 SVGEGT.

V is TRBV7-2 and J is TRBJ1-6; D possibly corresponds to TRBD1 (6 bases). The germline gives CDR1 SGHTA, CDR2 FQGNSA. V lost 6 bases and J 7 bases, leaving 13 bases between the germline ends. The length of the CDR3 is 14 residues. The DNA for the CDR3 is TGTGCCAGCAGTCTAGAGAGGGGGAATTCACCCCTCCACTTT. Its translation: CASSLERGNSPLHF.

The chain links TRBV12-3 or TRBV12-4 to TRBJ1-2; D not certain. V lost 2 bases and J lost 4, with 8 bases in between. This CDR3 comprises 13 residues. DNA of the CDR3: TGTGCCAGCAGTTTATGGGGAGGCTATGGCTACACCTTC. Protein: CASSLWGGYGYTF.

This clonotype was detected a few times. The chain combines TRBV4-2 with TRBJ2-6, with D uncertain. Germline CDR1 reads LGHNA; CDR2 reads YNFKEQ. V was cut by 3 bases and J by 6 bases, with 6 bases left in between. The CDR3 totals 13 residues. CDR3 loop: CASSQASANVLTF. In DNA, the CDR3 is TGTGCCAGCAGCCAGGCCTCGGCCAACGTCCTGACTTTC.

CDR3 sequence: CASSPQRPQETQYF. In DNA form, the CDR3 reads TGTGCCAGCAGCCCCCAACGACCCCAAGAGACCCAGTACTTC. This chain connects TRBV6-6 to TRBJ2-5, with no clear D. Per germline, CDR1 MNHNY and CDR2 SVGAGI (reference sequence). Trimming removed 6 bases from V and 1 base from J, with 12 bases in between. The CDR3 extends over 14 amino acids.

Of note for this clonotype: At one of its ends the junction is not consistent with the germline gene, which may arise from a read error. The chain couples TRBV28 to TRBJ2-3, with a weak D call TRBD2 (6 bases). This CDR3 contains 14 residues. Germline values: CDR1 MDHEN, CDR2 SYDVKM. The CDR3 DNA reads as TGTGCCGGCAGTCCGGCCGGGGAGGTAGATACGCAGTATTTT. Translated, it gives CAGSPAGEVDTQYF.

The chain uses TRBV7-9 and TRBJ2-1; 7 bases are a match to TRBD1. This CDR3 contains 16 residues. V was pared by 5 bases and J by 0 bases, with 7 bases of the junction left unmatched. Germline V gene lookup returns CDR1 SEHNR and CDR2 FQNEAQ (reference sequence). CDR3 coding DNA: TGTGCCAGCAGCACACCTCGACAGGGCTCCTACAATGAGCAGTTCTTC. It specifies CASSTPRQGSYNEQFF.

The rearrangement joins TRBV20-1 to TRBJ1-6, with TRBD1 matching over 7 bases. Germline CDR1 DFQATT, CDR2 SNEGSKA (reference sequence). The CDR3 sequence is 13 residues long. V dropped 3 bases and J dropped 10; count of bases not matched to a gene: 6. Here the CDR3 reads CSARRQGESPLHF. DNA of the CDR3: TGCAGTGCTAGGCGACAGGGAGAATCACCCCTCCACTTT.

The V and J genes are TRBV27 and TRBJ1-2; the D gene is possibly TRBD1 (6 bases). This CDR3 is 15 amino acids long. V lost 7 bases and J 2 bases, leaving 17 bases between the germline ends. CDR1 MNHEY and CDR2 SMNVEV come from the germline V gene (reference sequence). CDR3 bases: TGTGCCAGCATGGGGGCGGGTTCTGCCAACTATGGCTACACCTTC. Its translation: CASMGAGSANYGYTF.

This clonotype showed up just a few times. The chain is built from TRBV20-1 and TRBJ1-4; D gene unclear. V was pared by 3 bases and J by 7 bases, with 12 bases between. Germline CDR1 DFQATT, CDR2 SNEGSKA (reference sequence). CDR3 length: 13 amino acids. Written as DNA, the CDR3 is TGCAGTGCTAGTGTCGCGAATGGTGAAAAACTGTTTTTT. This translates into CSASVANGEKLFF.

The CDR3 spells CSAPEQGYNEQFF. As DNA, the CDR3 is TGCAGTGCTCCCGAGCAGGGCTACAATGAGCAGTTCTTC. The rearrangement joins TRBV20-1 to TRBJ2-1, with a possible D match to TRBD1 (5 bases). Looked up from germline, CDR1 is DFQATT and CDR2 is SNEGSKA (reference sequence). V gave up 5 bases and J gave up 3 bases, with 11 bases separating them. CDR3 size: 13 residues.

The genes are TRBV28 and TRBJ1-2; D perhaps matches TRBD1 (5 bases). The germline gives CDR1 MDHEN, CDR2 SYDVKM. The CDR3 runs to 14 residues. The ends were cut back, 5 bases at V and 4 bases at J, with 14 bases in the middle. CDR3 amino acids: CASSPRQFLYGYTF. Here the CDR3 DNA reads TGTGCCAGCAGTCCCCGACAGTTCCTCTATGGCTACACCTTC.

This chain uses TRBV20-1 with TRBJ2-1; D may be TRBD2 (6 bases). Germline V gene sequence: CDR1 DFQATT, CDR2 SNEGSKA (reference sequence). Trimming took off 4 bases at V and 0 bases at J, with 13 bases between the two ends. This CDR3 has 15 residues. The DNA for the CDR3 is TGCAGTGCTAAACCAGCGACTAGCTCCTACAATGAGCAGTTCTTC. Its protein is CSAKPATSSYNEQFF.

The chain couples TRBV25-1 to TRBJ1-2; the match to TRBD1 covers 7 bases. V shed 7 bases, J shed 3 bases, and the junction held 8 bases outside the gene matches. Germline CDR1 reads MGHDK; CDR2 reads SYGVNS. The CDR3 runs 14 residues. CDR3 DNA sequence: TGTGCCAGCAACCGACAGGGCCAGCACTATGGCTACACCTTC. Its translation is CASNRQGQHYGYTF.

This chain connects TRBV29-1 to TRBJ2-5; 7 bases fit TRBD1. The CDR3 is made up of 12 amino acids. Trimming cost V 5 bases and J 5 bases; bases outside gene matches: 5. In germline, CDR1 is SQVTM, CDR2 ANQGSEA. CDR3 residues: CSVRQGWETQYF. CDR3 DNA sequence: TGCAGCGTTCGACAGGGTTGGGAGACCCAGTACTTC.

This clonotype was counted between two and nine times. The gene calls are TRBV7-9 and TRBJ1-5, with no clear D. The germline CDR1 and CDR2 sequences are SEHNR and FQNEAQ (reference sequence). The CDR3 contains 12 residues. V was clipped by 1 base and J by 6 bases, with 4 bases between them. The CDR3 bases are TGTGCCAGCAGCTTAGGCACTCAGCCCCAGCATTTT. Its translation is CASSLGTQPQHF.

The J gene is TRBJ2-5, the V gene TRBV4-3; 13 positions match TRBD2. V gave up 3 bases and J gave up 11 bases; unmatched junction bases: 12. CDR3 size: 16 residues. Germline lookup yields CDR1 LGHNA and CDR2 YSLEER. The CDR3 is CASSQQLAGGHNEQYF. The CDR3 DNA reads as TGCGCCAGCAGCCAGCAACTAGCGGGGGGGCATAATGAGCAGTACTTC.

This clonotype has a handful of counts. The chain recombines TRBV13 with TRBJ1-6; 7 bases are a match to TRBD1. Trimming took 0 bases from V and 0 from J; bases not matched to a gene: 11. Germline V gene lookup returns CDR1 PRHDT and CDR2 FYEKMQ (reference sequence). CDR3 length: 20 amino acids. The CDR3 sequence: CASSLGRGQEGSSYNSPLHF. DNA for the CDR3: TGTGCCAGCAGCTTAGGGCGAGGACAGGAGGGCAGCTCCTATAATTCACCCCTCCACTTT.

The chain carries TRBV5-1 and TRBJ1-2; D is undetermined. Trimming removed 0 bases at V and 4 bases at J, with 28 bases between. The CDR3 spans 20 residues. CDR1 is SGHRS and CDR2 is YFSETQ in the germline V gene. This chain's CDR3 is CASSLAGSIPRITLPYGYTF. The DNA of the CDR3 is TGCGCCAGCAGCTTGGCGGGTTCTATTCCCAGGATAACCTTACCCTATGGCTACACCTTC. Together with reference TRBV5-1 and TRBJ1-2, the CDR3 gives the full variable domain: KAGVTQTPRYLIKTRGQQVTLSCSPISGHRSVSWYQQTPGQGLQFLFEYFSETQRNKGNFPGRFSGRQFSNSRSEMNVSTLELGDSALYLCASSLAGSIPRITLPYGYTFGSGTRLTVV.

The CDR3 DNA reads TGTGCCAGCTATCCGGGACGGGGCCACTCTGGGGCCAACGTCCTGACTTTC. It encodes CASYPGRGHSGANVLTF. This chain uses TRBV4-2 with TRBJ2-6; D tentatively reads TRBD1 or TRBD2 (5 bases each). The germline gives CDR1 LGHNA, CDR2 YNFKEQ. Trimming removed 8 bases from V and 0 bases from J, with 17 bases in between. The CDR3 runs 17 residues.

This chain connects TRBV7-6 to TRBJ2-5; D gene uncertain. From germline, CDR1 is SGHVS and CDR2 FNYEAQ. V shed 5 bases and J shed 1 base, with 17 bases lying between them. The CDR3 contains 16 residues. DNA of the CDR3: TGTGCCAGCAGCATTAGATCGGATAGGTCCCAAGAGACCCAGTACTTC. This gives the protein CASSIRSDRSQETQYF. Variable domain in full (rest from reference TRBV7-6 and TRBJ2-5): GAGVSQSPRYKVTKRGQDVALRCDPISGHVSLYWYRQALGQGPEFLTYFNYEAQQDKSGLPNDRFSAERPEGSISTLTIQRTEQRDSAMYRCASSIRSDRSQETQYFGPGTRLLVL.

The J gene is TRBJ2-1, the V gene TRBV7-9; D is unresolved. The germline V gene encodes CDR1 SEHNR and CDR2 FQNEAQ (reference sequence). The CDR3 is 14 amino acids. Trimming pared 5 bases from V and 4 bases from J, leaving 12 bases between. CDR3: CASSPTSDYNEQFF. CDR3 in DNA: TGTGCCAGCAGCCCGACTTCGGATTACAATGAGCAGTTCTTC.

This CDR3 is CASSLTGAGELFF. The CDR3 nucleotides read TGTGCCAGCAGCTTAACAGGGGCCGGGGAGCTGTTTTTT. V is TRBV7-3 and J is TRBJ2-2, with TRBD1 as a possible D gene (5 bases). V was trimmed by 0 bases and J by 6 bases, leaving 5 bases between them. Germline CDR1 and CDR2: SGHTA and FQGTGA. The CDR3 sequence is 13 residues long. The full variable domain, with the rest looked up from reference TRBV7-3 and TRBJ2-2, is GAGVSQTPSNKVTEKGKYVELRCDPISGHTALYWYRQSLGQGPEFLIYFQGTGAADDSGLPNDRFFAVRPEGSVSTLKIQRTERGDSAVYLCASSLTGAGELFFGEGSRLTVL.

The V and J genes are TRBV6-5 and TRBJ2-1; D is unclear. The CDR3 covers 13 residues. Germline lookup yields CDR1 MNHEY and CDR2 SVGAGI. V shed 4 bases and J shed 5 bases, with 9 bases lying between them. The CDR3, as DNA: TGTGCCAGCAGTTTTCAACGAAACAATGAGCAGTTCTTC. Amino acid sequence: CASSFQRNNEQFF.